Below are 21 T cell receptor beta chains sequenced from a single sample in a study of blood T cell repertoires in COVID-19. Using immunoSEQ multiplex PCR, the repertoire was profiled, and TCRdb retains in-frame clones only, with some absent. The sample contains about 150,000 clones, 65% to 90% of which appear only once. Specimen: peripheral blood. Every receptor here comes from a woman aged 45 to 65 in a cohort sampled during active or convalescent COVID-19.

This clone turned up a few times. The chain combines TRBV7-2 with TRBJ2-7; 12 bases match TRBD1. The V segment lost 8 bases and the J segment 4 bases; nucleotides outside the gene matches: 9. The germline V gene encodes CDR1 SGHTA and CDR2 FQGNSA. The CDR3 spans 15 residues. The CDR3 region has the DNA TGTGCCAGCGCCACGGAGGGACAGGGGGCTTACGAGCAGTACTTC. Protein sequence: CASATEGQGAYEQYF. The full variable domain, rest sourced from reference TRBV7-2 and TRBJ2-7, is GAGVSQSPSNKVTEKGKDVELRCDPISGHTALYWYRQSLGQGLEFLIYFQGNSAPDKSGLPSDRFSAERTGGSVSTLTIQRTQQEDSAVYLCASATEGQGAYEQYFGPGTRLTVT.

The chain recombines TRBV3-1 (or the pseudogene TRBV3-2) with TRBJ2-7, with a weak D call TRBD2 (5 bases). V was trimmed by 4 bases and J by 1 base, leaving 8 bases between them. This CDR3 contains 13 residues. Germline CDR1 and CDR2: LGHDT and YNNKEL (reference sequence). CDR3 coding DNA: TGTGCCAGCAGCCCCCCGGGGTCCTACGAGCAGTACTTC. This translates into CASSPPGSYEQYF.

CDR3 loop: CASTAGTSGVGETQYF. In DNA, the CDR3 is TGCGCCAGCACCGCCGGGACTAGCGGGGTTGGCGAGACCCAGTACTTC. The chain recombines TRBV5-1 with TRBJ2-5; TRBD2 matches at 13 bases. Germline lookup yields CDR1 SGHRS and CDR2 YFSETQ. Losses at the gene ends were 6 bases for V and 5 bases for J; bases not matched to a gene: 10. The CDR3 extends over 16 amino acids. Full variable domain (missing parts from reference TRBV5-1 and TRBJ2-5): KAGVTQTPRYLIKTRGQQVTLSCSPISGHRSVSWYQQTPGQGLQFLFEYFSETQRNKGNFPGRFSGRQFSNSRSEMNVSTLELGDSALYLCASTAGTSGVGETQYFGPGTRLLVL.

The J gene is TRBJ1-1, the V gene TRBV19, with TRBD1 identical over 7 bases. Trimming at V came to 8 bases and at J to 5 bases, leaving 8 bases not matched to a gene. In germline, CDR1 is LNHDA, CDR2 SQIVND (reference sequence). The CDR3 loop spans 13 amino acids. CDR3 protein: CASRRGLGTEAFF. In DNA, the CDR3 is TGTGCCAGTCGTAGGGGGCTAGGGACTGAAGCTTTCTTT.

This rearrangement joins TRBV19 to TRBJ1-3; 10 bases agree with TRBD1. CDR3 length: 18 residues. Germline V gives CDR1 LNHDA, CDR2 SQIVND (reference sequence). The V segment lost 2 bases and the J segment 0 bases; nucleotides outside the gene matches: 7. The CDR3 is CASSIFGTGVLSGNTIYF. The CDR3 bases are TGTGCCAGTAGTATATTTGGGACAGGGGTACTCTCTGGAAACACCATATATTTT.

This chain connects TRBV5-4 to TRBJ2-1, with TRBD2 identical over 9 bases. The V segment lost 5 bases and the J segment 8 bases; nucleotides outside the gene matches: 11. CDR1 is SGHNT and CDR2 is YYREEE in the germline V gene (reference sequence). The CDR3 is 15 amino acids. The CDR3 reads CASSSGTSRADEQFF. The CDR3 nucleotides are TGTGCCAGCAGTTCCGGGACTAGCCGGGCGGATGAGCAGTTCTTC.

The chain is built from TRBV5-1 and TRBJ2-2; D possibly corresponds to TRBD2 (6 bases). The germline V and J ends were trimmed by 7 bases and 5 bases, with 12 bases remaining between them. From germline, CDR1 is SGHRS and CDR2 YFSETQ. There are 13 residues in the CDR3. The CDR3 region is CASSPGGTGELFF. CDR3 coding DNA: TGCGCCAGCTCACCTGGGGGGACCGGGGAGCTGTTTTTT.

J is TRBJ2-7 and V is TRBV5-1, with D maybe TRBD1 (6 bases). CDR3 size: 15 residues. Trimming pared 0 bases from V and 0 bases from J, leaving 10 bases between. Germline assignment: CDR1 SGHRS and CDR2 YFSETQ. In DNA, the CDR3 is TGCGCCAGCAGCTTGGGGACAGCCAACTCCTACGAGCAGTACTTC. It translates to CASSLGTANSYEQYF.

Regarding this clone: In the same sample, other DNA sequences code for this CDR3. The chain is built from TRBV3-1 (or the pseudogene TRBV3-2) and TRBJ1-5, with D uncertain. Germline CDR1 and CDR2: LGHDT and YNNKEL (reference sequence). Between the trimmed V and J ends, which lost 1 base and 7 bases, there was a span of 5 bases. The length of the CDR3 is 12 residues. In DNA, the CDR3 is TGTGCCAGCAGCCAAGGCGGCCAGCCCCAGCATTTT. Translated: CASSQGGQPQHF.

This chain joins TRBV6-6 and TRBJ2-2; 8 nucleotides match TRBD2. The ends lost 5 bases at V and 6 bases at J; junction bases unmatched: 5. Germline assignment: CDR1 MNHNY and CDR2 SVGAGI (reference sequence). The CDR3 sequence is 14 residues long. In DNA form, the CDR3 reads TGTGCCAGCAGTAACGGGGGGGAAGCCGGGGAGCTGTTTTTT. This encodes CASSNGGEAGELFF.

The chain couples TRBV7-3 to TRBJ2-2; D gene uncertain. The CDR3 is made up of 14 amino acids. Trimming shortened V by 1 base and J by 6 bases, and 9 bases separated the two germline ends. In germline, CDR1 is SGHTA, CDR2 FQGTGA. The DNA for the CDR3 is TGTGCCAGCAGCTTAAGCTCGGGTCCCGGGGAGCTGTTTTTT. Translating gives CASSLSSGPGELFF.

The V call is TRBV7-9, the J call TRBJ1-1; D is undetermined. This CDR3 comprises 16 residues. Trimming left V 0 bases short and J 1 base short, with 12 bases between. Per germline, CDR1 SEHNR and CDR2 FQNEAQ (reference sequence). CDR3 loop: CASSLAYIQKNTEAFF. CDR3 sequence (DNA): TGTGCCAGCAGCTTAGCGTACATCCAGAAGAACACTGAAGCTTTCTTT.

This chain links TRBV6-2 or TRBV6-3 with TRBJ1-5, with 9 bases matching TRBD1. This CDR3 comprises 14 residues. V trimming: 4 bases; J trimming: 4 bases; junction bases outside the gene matches: 2. Germline V lookup: CDR1 MNHEY, CDR2 SVGEGT. DNA of the CDR3: TGTGCCAGCAGTTTTGGGACAGGGAATCAGCCCCAGCATTTT. Its translation is CASSFGTGNQPQHF.

The J gene is TRBJ1-6, the V gene TRBV9; possible D gene TRBD1, 6 bases. The CDR3 spans 18 residues. Trimming cost V 1 base and J 9 bases, with 23 bases left between them. Germline assignment: CDR1 SGDLS and CDR2 YYNGEE. The CDR3 is CASSVLENLQGFGSPLHF. In DNA, the CDR3 is TGTGCCAGCAGCGTACTCGAGAATTTGCAGGGGTTCGGTTCACCCCTCCACTTT.

The V call is TRBV14, the J call TRBJ2-7; 7 nucleotides agree with TRBD1. This CDR3 has 16 residues. Germline V CDR1 and CDR2: SGHDN, FVKESK. The ends lost 2 bases at V and 2 bases at J; junction bases unmatched: 9. This CDR3 reads CASSQTTGTAPYEQYF. The CDR3, as DNA: TGTGCCAGCAGCCAAACGACCGGGACAGCACCCTACGAGCAGTACTTC.

J is TRBJ2-7 and V is TRBV7-2; 10 bases are shared with TRBD2. The germline gives CDR1 SGHTA, CDR2 FQGNSA. The length of the CDR3 is 19 residues. With V trimmed by 0 bases and J by 7 bases, 18 bases remained unmatched. CDR3 DNA sequence: TGTGCCAGCAGCTTAGCCACTGCGTCCCAGCGGGGGGGATGGGTTGAGCAGTACTTC. This encodes CASSLATASQRGGWVEQYF. The variable domain in full, completed from reference TRBV7-2 and TRBJ2-7, reads GAGVSQSPSNKVTEKGKDVELRCDPISGHTALYWYRQSLGQGLEFLIYFQGNSAPDKSGLPSDRFSAERTGGSVSTLTIQRTQQEDSAVYLCASSLATASQRGGWVEQYFGPGTRLTVT.

The chain joins TRBV6-5 to TRBJ2-5; D is undetermined. This CDR3 has 14 residues. The V and J ends lost 7 bases and 5 bases respectively, with 17 bases between them. The V gene's germline CDR1 is MNHEY and CDR2 SVGAGI. CDR3 amino acids: CASTPPGVFETQYF. CDR3 bases: TGTGCCAGCACCCCCCCGGGTGTCTTCGAGACCCAGTACTTC.

This clone was recorded only once. V is TRBV19 and J is TRBJ1-3, with D possibly TRBD1 on 5 matching bases. The CDR3 length is 15 residues. Trimming pared 5 bases from V and 4 bases from J, leaving 15 bases between. CDR1 LNHDA and CDR2 SQIVND come from the germline V gene (reference sequence). The CDR3 bases are TGTGCCAGTAGTGTCCTGGGGCAGAGAGGAAACACCATATATTTT. Protein product: CASSVLGQRGNTIYF.

This clone was counted a few times. The genes are TRBV7-2 and TRBJ2-2; 7 bases line up with TRBD2. The CDR3 length is 18 residues. CDR1 and CDR2 (germline): SGHTA, FQGNSA. V shed 2 bases and J 0 bases; nucleotides not matched to a gene: 9. The DNA of the CDR3 is TGTGCCAGCAGCTTATCCGCGGGACTAATAGCGAACACCGGGGAGCTGTTTTTT. Its protein product is CASSLSAGLIANTGELFF.

The CDR3 is CASSIQGSGELFF. The CDR3 nucleotides are TGTGCCAGTAGTATACAGGGTTCCGGGGAGCTGTTTTTT. The genes are TRBV19 and TRBJ2-2; the D gene is possibly TRBD1 (5 bases). Trimming shortened V by 2 bases and J by 6 bases, and 7 bases separated the two germline ends. The V gene's germline CDR1 is LNHDA and CDR2 SQIVND (reference sequence). The CDR3 runs to 13 residues.

The chain links TRBV29-1 to TRBJ2-1; D remains ambiguous. This CDR3 is 14 amino acids long. CDR1 SQVTM and CDR2 ANQGSEA come from the germline V gene. Between the trimmed V and J ends, which lost 4 bases and 0 bases, there was a span of 10 bases. The CDR3 protein is CSVGGFSSYNEQFF. CDR3 coding DNA: TGCAGCGTTGGAGGCTTTAGCTCCTACAATGAGCAGTTCTTC.